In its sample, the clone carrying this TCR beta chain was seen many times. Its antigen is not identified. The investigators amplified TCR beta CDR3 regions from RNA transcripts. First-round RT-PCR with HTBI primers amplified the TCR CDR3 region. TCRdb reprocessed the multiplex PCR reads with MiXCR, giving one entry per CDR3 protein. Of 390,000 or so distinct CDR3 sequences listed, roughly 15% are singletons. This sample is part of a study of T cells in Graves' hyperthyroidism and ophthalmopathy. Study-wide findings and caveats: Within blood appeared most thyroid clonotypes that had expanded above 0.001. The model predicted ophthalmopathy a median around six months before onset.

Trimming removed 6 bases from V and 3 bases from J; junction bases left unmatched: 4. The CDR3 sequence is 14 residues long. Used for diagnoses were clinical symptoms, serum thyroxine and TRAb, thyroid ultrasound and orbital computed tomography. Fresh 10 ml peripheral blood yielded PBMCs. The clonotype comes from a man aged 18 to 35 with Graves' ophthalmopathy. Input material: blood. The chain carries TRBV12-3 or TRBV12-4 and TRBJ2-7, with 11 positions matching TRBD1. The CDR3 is CASRTGTGGYEQYF. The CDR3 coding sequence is TGTGCCAGCAGAACCGGGACAGGGGGCTACGAGCAGTACTTC.